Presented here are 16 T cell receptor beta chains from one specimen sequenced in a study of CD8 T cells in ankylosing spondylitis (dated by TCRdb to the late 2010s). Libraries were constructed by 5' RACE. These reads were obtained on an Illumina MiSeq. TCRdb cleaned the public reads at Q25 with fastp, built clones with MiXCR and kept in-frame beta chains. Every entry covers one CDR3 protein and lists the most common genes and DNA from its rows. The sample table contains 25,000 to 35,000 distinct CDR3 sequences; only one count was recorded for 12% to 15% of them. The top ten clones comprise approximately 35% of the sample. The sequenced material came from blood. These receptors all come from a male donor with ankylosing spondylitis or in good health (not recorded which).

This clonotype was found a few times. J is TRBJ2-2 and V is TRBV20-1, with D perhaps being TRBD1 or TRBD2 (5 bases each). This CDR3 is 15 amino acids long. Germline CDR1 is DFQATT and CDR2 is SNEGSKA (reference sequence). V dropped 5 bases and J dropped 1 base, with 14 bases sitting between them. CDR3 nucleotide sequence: TGCAGTGCTCGGAGTGGGACCTTGAACACCGGGGAGCTGTTTTTT. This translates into CSARSGTLNTGELFF.

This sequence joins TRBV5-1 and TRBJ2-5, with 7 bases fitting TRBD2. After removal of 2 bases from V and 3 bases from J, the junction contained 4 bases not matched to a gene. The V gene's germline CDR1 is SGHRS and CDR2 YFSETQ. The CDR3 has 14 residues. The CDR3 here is CASSFSLAEETQYF. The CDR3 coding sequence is TGCGCCAGCAGCTTTTCTCTAGCGGAAGAGACCCAGTACTTC. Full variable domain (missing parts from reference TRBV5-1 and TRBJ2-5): KAGVTQTPRYLIKTRGQQVTLSCSPISGHRSVSWYQQTPGQGLQFLFEYFSETQRNKGNFPGRFSGRQFSNSRSEMNVSTLELGDSALYLCASSFSLAEETQYFGPGTRLLVL.

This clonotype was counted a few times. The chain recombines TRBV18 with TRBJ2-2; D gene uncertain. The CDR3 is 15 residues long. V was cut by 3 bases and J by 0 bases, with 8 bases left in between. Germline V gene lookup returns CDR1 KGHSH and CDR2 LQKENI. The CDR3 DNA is TGTGCCAGCTCACCCCAGCAGACGAACACCGGGGAGCTGTTTTTT. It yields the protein CASSPQQTNTGELFF.

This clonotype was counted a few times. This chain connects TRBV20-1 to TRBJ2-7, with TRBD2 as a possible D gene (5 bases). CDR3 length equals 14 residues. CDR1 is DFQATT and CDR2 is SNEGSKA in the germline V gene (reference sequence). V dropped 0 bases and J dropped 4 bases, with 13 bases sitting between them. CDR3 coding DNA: TGCAGTGCTAGAGATCCCTCTGGCGGGTACGAGCAGTACGTC. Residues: CSARDPSGGYEQYV.

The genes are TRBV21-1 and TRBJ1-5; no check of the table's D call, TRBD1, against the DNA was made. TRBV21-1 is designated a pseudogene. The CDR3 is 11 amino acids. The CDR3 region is CAGPRVSPQHF. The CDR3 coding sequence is TGTGCCGGCCCCAGGGTGTCGCCCCAGCATTTT.

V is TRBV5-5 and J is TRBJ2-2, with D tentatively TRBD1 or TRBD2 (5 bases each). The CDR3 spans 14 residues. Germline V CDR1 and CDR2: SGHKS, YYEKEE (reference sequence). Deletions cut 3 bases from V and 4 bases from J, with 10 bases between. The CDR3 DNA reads TGTGCCAGCAGCTATGAGGGGACCACCGGGGAGCTGTTTTTT. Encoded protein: CASSYEGTTGELFF.

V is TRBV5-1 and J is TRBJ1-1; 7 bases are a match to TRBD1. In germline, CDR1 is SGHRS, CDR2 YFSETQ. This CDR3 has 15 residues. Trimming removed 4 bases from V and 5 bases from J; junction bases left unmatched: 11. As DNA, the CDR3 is TGCGCCAGCAGCCAGCCCCGGACAGGCGGTACTGAAGCTTTCTTT. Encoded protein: CASSQPRTGGTEAFF.

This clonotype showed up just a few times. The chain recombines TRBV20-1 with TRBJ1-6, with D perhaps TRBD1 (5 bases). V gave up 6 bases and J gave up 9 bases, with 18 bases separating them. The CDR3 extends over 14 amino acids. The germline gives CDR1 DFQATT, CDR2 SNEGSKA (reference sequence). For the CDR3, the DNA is TGCAGTGCCAAGGCTCAGGCAGGGAGTTCACCCCTCCACTTT. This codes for CSAKAQAGSSPLHF.

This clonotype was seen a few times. CDR3 bases: TGTGCCAGCAGTTCGCGACCCGATCAGGGGGAGCTGTTTTTT. Amino acids: CASSSRPDQGELFF. The chain uses TRBV6-2 or TRBV6-3 and TRBJ2-2; no reliable D call. CDR1 MNHEY and CDR2 SVGEGT come from the germline V gene. Trimming pared 4 bases from V and 8 bases from J, leaving 14 bases between. This CDR3 comprises 14 residues.

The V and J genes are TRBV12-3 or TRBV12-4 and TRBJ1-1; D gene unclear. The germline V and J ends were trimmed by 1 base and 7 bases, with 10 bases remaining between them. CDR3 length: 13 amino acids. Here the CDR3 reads CASSLGGKGEAFF. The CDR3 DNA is TGTGCCAGCAGTTTAGGGGGTAAGGGTGAAGCTTTCTTT.

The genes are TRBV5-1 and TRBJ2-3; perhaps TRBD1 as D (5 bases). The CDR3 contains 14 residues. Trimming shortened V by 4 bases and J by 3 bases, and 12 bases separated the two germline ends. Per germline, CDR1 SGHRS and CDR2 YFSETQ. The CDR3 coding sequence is TGCGCCAGCAGCCCCAGGGATTTAACAGATACGCAGTATTTT. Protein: CASSPRDLTDTQYF.

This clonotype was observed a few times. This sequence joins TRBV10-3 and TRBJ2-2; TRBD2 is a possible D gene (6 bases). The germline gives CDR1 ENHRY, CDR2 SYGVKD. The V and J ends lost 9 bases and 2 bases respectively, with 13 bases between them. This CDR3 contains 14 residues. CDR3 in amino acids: CAIRAGPNTGELFF. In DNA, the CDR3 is TGTGCCATTCGAGCGGGTCCAAACACCGGGGAGCTGTTTTTT.

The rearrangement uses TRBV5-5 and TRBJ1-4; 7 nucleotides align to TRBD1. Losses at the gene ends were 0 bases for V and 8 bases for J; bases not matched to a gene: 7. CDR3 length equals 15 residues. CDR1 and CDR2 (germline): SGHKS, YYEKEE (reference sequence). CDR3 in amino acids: CASSLGQGGSEKLFF. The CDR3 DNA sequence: TGTGCCAGCAGCTTGGGACAGGGAGGGTCGGAAAAACTGTTTTTT.

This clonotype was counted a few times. The CDR3 spells CASSLEAVDIQYF. The CDR3 bases are TGCGCCAGCAGCTTGGAGGCAGTAGACATTCAGTACTTC. V usage is TRBV5-1 and J usage is TRBJ2-4; no clear D. The CDR3 spans 13 residues. Germline CDR1 and CDR2: SGHRS and YFSETQ. V was clipped by 0 bases and J by 8 bases, with 9 bases between them.

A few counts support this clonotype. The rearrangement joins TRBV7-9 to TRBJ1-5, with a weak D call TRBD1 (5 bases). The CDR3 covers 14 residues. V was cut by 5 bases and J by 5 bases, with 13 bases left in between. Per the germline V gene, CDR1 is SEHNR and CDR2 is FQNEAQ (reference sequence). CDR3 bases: TGTGCCAGCAGCGTAGACAGCCGCTATCAGCCCCAGCATTTT. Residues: CASSVDSRYQPQHF.

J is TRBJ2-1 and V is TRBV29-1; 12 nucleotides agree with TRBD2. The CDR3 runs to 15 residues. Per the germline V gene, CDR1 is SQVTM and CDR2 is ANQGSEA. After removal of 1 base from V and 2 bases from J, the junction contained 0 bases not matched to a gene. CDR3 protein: CSVEGTSGAYNEQFF. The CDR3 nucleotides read TGCAGCGTTGAAGGGACTAGCGGGGCCTACAATGAGCAGTTCTTC.